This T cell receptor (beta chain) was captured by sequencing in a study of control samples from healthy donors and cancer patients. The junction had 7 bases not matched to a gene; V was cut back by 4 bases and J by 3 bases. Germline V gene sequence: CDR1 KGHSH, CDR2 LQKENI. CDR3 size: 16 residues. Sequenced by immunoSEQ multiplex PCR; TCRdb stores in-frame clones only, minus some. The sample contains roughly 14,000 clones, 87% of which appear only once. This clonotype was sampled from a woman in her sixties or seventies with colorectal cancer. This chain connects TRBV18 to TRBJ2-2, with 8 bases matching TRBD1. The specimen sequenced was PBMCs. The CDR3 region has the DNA TGTGCCAGCTCACGAAATCAACAGGGGGACACCGGGGAGCTGTTTTTT. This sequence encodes CASSRNQQGDTGELFF.